The clone carrying this T cell receptor beta chain has just a few counts. The antigen remains unidentified. Regions amplified from RNA transcripts were the TCR beta CDR3 regions. Primed by the HTBI set, a first-round RT-PCR was run on the TCR CDR3. TCRdb reprocessed the multiplex PCR reads with MiXCR, giving one entry per CDR3 protein. The data hold approximately 610,000 distinct CDR3 sequences, with around 17% observed a single time. The data stem from a study of T cells in Graves' hyperthyroidism and ophthalmopathy. Study context: Blood was drawn when the patient was first diagnosed and still untreated.

This CDR3 is 14 amino acids long. Germline CDR1 is SEHNR and CDR2 is FQNEAQ (reference sequence). V lost 1 base to trimming and J lost 11 bases; unmatched junction nucleotides: 6. Overall study results and limits: Also found in blood were most expanded thyroid clonotypes above 0.001.

The clonotype comes from a woman aged 18-29 years with Graves' hyperthyroidism. Sequenced material: blood. The gene calls are TRBV7-9 and TRBJ2-1, with 9 positions matching TRBD1. CDR3 in DNA: TGTGCCAGCAGCTTAGACGGGACAGGGCCTAAGCAGTTCTTC. It is translated as CASSLDGTGPKQFF.